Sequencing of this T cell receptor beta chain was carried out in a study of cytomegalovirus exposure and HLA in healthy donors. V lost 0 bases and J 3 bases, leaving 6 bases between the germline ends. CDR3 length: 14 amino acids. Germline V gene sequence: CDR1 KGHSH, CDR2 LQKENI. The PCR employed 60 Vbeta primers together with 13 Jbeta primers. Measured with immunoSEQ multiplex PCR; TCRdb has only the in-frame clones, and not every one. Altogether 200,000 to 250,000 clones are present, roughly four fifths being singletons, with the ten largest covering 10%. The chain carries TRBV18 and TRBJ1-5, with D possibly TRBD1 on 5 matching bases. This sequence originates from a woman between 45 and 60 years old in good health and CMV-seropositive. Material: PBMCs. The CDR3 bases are TGTGCCAGCTCACCACCAGGGGACAATCAGCCCCAGCATTTT. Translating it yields CASSPPGDNQPQHF.